This entry lists 26 T cell receptor beta chains sequenced from one sample in a study of control samples from healthy donors and cancer patients. Assay used: immunoSEQ multiplex PCR; TCRdb lists only in-frame clones, some missing. Of over 110,000 clones in the sample, approximately 90% are singletons; the top ten hold 8% to 9.5%. The specimen was blood. The receptors originated from a woman in her 30s in good health.

This clone was observed once. The chain joins TRBV2 to TRBJ1-6; no reliable D call. The germline V gene has CDR1 SNHLY and CDR2 FYNNEI. V was cut by 5 bases and J by 10 bases, with 15 bases left in between. This CDR3 region has 14 residues. The CDR3 nucleotides read TGTGCCAGCAGTCTGGTTAGGGAAGGGTCACCCCTCCACTTT. It codes for CASSLVREGSPLHF.

V gene TRBV4-1 combines with J gene TRBJ1-2; unclear D gene. From germline, CDR1 is MGHRA and CDR2 YSYEKL. The CDR3 has 13 amino acids. The V end was cut by 1 base, the J end by 8 bases, with 11 bases between. The CDR3 spells CASSQVASIGYTF. CDR3 coding DNA: TGCGCCAGCAGCCAAGTCGCCTCGATCGGCTACACCTTC.

This sequence joins TRBV4-2 and TRBJ2-1; 8 bases align to TRBD2. V shed 3 bases, J shed 2 bases, and the junction held 3 bases outside the gene matches. This CDR3 contains 15 residues. Germline V gene sequence: CDR1 LGHNA, CDR2 YNFKEQ. The CDR3 DNA is TGTGCCAGCAGCCATGAGCGGGAGCCCTACAATGAGCAGTTCTTC. Translation: CASSHEREPYNEQFF.

This chain connects TRBV19 to TRBJ1-5; the D gene is possibly TRBD1 (5 bases). The CDR3 length is 13 residues. The germline V gene encodes CDR1 LNHDA and CDR2 SQIVND (reference sequence). With 5 bases removed from V and 7 bases from J, the gap between germline ends came to 12 bases. CDR3 coding DNA: TGTGCCAGTAGTCGGGGGAACGTACAGCCCCAGCATTTT. This encodes CASSRGNVQPQHF.

The DNA of the CDR3 is TGTGCCACTACCGGGACTAAAAAAGGAGGCTACACCTTC. Protein: CATTGTKKGGYTF. The chain combines TRBV27 with TRBJ1-2; maybe TRBD1 (5 bases). Trimming cost V 10 bases and J 8 bases, with 20 bases left between them. The CDR3 runs 13 residues. Germline V lookup: CDR1 MNHEY, CDR2 SMNVEV (reference sequence).

This clone showed up just a few times. The chain recombines TRBV5-5 with TRBJ1-4; 9 bases agree with TRBD1. The V and J ends lost 4 bases and 8 bases, in that order; junction bases with no gene match: 15. Germline CDR1 is SGHKS and CDR2 is YYEKEE (reference sequence). The CDR3 covers 17 residues. CDR3 region: CASSPLTGGLSGEKLFF. The CDR3 bases are TGTGCCAGCAGCCCACTGACAGGGGGATTAAGTGGCGAAAAACTGTTTTTT.

The rearrangement uses TRBV5-1 and TRBJ1-5; 7 bases align to TRBD1. Per germline, CDR1 SGHRS and CDR2 YFSETQ. CDR3 length: 14 residues. The junction had 9 bases not matched to a gene; V was cut back by 5 bases and J by 7 bases. CDR3 residues: CASRPEGAGQPQHF. CDR3 sequence (DNA): TGCGCCAGCAGGCCCGAGGGGGCTGGGCAGCCCCAGCATTTT.

V is TRBV29-1 and J is TRBJ2-5, with D perhaps TRBD2 (6 bases). Germline V gene lookup returns CDR1 SQVTM and CDR2 ANQGSEA. V was clipped by 1 base and J by 5 bases, with 11 bases between them. This CDR3 comprises 13 residues. CDR3 in amino acids: CSVEGGERETQYF. CDR3 in DNA: TGCAGCGTTGAAGGCGGGGAGCGGGAGACCCAGTACTTC.

The rearrangement joins TRBV29-1 to TRBJ1-2, with no clear D. V was trimmed by 7 bases and J by 4 bases, leaving 16 bases between them. Per germline, CDR1 SQVTM and CDR2 ANQGSEA. The CDR3 runs 13 residues. The CDR3 region has the DNA TGCAGCGCTGGGCAGGCGGCTGGCTATGGCTACACCTTC. Translation: CSAGQAAGYGYTF.

This clone has just one count. The V and J genes are TRBV11-1 and TRBJ1-2; 11 positions match TRBD1. V dropped 4 bases and J dropped 6; count of bases not matched to a gene: 4. Germline CDR1 and CDR2: SGHAT and FQDESV (reference sequence). The CDR3 contains 14 residues. In DNA form, the CDR3 reads TGTGCCAGCAGCTGGACAGGGGGCGGCGATGGCTACACCTTC. It is translated as CASSWTGGGDGYTF.

This chain connects TRBV13 to TRBJ1-2; 11 bases align to TRBD1. Germline V gene lookup returns CDR1 PRHDT and CDR2 FYEKMQ (reference sequence). Trimming at V came to 5 bases and at J to 8 bases, leaving 4 bases not matched to a gene. This CDR3 region has 13 residues. In nucleotides, the CDR3 is TGTGCCAGCAGCCCGGACAGGGGGCGAGGCTACACCTTC. Its translation: CASSPDRGRGYTF.

CDR3 loop: CSVEGGGNTIYF. In nucleotides, the CDR3 is TGCAGCGTTGAAGGGGGCGGAAACACCATATATTTT. V and J are TRBV29-1 and TRBJ1-3; D may be TRBD1 (5 bases). Looked up from germline, CDR1 is SQVTM and CDR2 is ANQGSEA. The CDR3 consists of 12 residues. V was shortened by 1 base and J by 4 bases, with 5 bases between the two germline ends.

The V gene is TRBV27, the J gene TRBJ1-5; no definite D call. Germline lookup yields CDR1 MNHEY and CDR2 SMNVEV (reference sequence). Trimming stripped 7 bases from V and 4 bases from J, with 17 bases between. The CDR3 runs to 15 residues. The CDR3 region has the DNA TGTGCCAGCAATCCCTCGTTCAGCCTAAATCAGCCCCAGCATTTT. Residues: CASNPSFSLNQPQHF.

The V gene is TRBV6-5, the J gene TRBJ1-1; the D is unclear. Germline V gene data show CDR1 as MNHEY and CDR2 as SVGAGI. The CDR3 totals 13 residues. Trimming stripped 7 bases from V and 1 base from J, with 10 bases between. Here the CDR3 reads CASKDQPNTEAFF. CDR3 nucleotide sequence: TGTGCCAGCAAAGACCAGCCGAACACTGAAGCTTTCTTT.

The rearrangement uses TRBV9 and TRBJ2-6, with 10 bases that match TRBD1. The V gene's germline CDR1 is SGDLS and CDR2 YYNGEE. This CDR3 is built from 20 residues. V shed 1 base, J shed 1 base, and the junction held 11 bases outside the gene matches. In nucleotides, the CDR3 is TGTGCCAGCAGCGTACGAGGGATGGGACAGGGGCCTTCTGGGGCCAACGTCCTGACTTTC. This gives the protein CASSVRGMGQGPSGANVLTF.

The chain couples TRBV4-2 to TRBJ2-1; tentative D call: TRBD1 (5 bases). The germline V gene encodes CDR1 LGHNA and CDR2 YNFKEQ. The CDR3 totals 14 residues. Trimming cost V 1 base and J 9 bases, with 13 bases left between them. The CDR3 region is CASSQGRTGFEQFF. CDR3 nucleotides: TGTGCCAGCAGCCAAGGTAGAACAGGTTTTGAGCAGTTCTTC.

The chain combines TRBV18 with TRBJ1-6; 7 bases match TRBD1. J lost 7 bases, V lost 6 bases, and 9 bases had no gene match. This CDR3 contains 15 residues. The germline V gene encodes CDR1 KGHSH and CDR2 LQKENI. The chain's CDR3 is CASSPGQVGNSPLHF. The CDR3, as DNA: TGTGCCAGCTCTCCCGGACAGGTCGGGAATTCACCCCTCCACTTT.

The J gene is TRBJ2-7, the V gene TRBV19, with 9 bases aligning to TRBD2. CDR1 is LNHDA and CDR2 is SQIVND in the germline V gene (reference sequence). The CDR3 extends over 14 amino acids. J lost 2 bases, V lost 4 bases, and 3 bases had no gene match. Here the CDR3 reads CASSTSGVTYEQYF. The CDR3 DNA follows: TGTGCCAGTAGTACTAGCGGGGTTACCTACGAGCAGTACTTC.

The chain joins TRBV18 to TRBJ1-5; D not resolved. This CDR3 is 13 amino acids long. The V end was cut by 2 bases, the J end by 3 bases, with 5 bases between. Germline CDR1 KGHSH, CDR2 LQKENI. CDR3 sequence: CASSPGPNQPQHF. CDR3 bases: TGTGCCAGCTCACCAGGGCCCAATCAGCCCCAGCATTTT.

In its sample, this clone is medium-sized. The chain has TRBV3-1 (or the pseudogene TRBV3-2) and TRBJ2-7, with no clear D. Germline values: CDR1 LGHDT, CDR2 YNNKEL (reference sequence). The V end lost 1 base, the J end lost 5 bases, and 12 bases lay between the germline ends. The CDR3 covers 14 residues. The CDR3 reads CASSQGARVDEQYF. CDR3 coding DNA: TGTGCCAGCAGCCAAGGGGCTCGGGTCGACGAGCAGTACTTC.

The chain joins TRBV4-1 to TRBJ1-2, with D maybe TRBD1 (5 bases). In germline, CDR1 is MGHRA, CDR2 YSYEKL. The V gene lost 1 base and the J gene lost 8 bases, with 17 bases spanning the gap. The CDR3 consists of 15 residues. CDR3 amino acids: CASSQGSGGYGGYTF. The CDR3 DNA reads TGCGCCAGCAGCCAAGGCTCCGGGGGGTACGGGGGCTACACCTTC.

The V call is TRBV6-5, the J call TRBJ2-3; 9 positions match TRBD2. The CDR3 loop spans 16 amino acids. After removal of 2 bases from V and 0 bases from J, the junction contained 3 bases not matched to a gene. Germline CDR1 MNHEY, CDR2 SVGAGI. CDR3 in DNA: TGTGCCAGCAGTTACGGGACTAGCCCCAGCACAGATACGCAGTATTTT. Translated: CASSYGTSPSTDTQYF.

V gene TRBV9 combines with J gene TRBJ2-1, with 16 nucleotides matching TRBD2. The CDR3 sequence is 17 residues long. After removal of 3 bases from V and 4 bases from J, the junction contained 4 bases not matched to a gene. Germline lookup yields CDR1 SGDLS and CDR2 YYNGEE. CDR3: CASSAGLAGGAYNEQFF. CDR3 DNA sequence: TGTGCCAGCAGCGCGGGACTAGCGGGAGGGGCGTACAATGAGCAGTTCTTC.

This clone has only one observation. The V gene is TRBV29-1, the J gene TRBJ1-2; D ambiguous. The CDR3 has 14 residues. Germline-derived CDR1 and CDR2 are SQVTM and ANQGSEA. Trimming shortened V by 0 bases and J by 4 bases, and 12 bases separated the two germline ends. In nucleotides, the CDR3 is TGCAGCGTTGAAGATCCGCCGGGTGGCTATGGCTACACCTTC. It is translated as CSVEDPPGGYGYTF.

The chain joins TRBV30 to TRBJ1-3, with D maybe TRBD1 (6 bases). V lost 5 bases to trimming and J lost 1 base, with 15 bases between them. This CDR3 is 15 amino acids long. Germline CDR1 reads GTSNPN; CDR2 reads SVGIG (reference sequence). CDR3 protein: CAWGGRRESGNTIYF. The CDR3 DNA is TGTGCCTGGGGGGGGCGCAGGGAATCTGGAAACACCATATATTTT.

The CDR3 DNA is TGTGCCAGCAGTCCCGGCCAGGGGCCCTATGGCTACACCTTC. Translated: CASSPGQGPYGYTF. This chain uses TRBV7-8 with TRBJ1-2; tentative D call: TRBD1 (6 bases). Looked up from germline, CDR1 is SGHVS and CDR2 is FQNEAQ. The V and J ends lost 6 bases and 4 bases respectively, with 15 bases between them. This CDR3 spans 14 amino acids.